Listed below are T cell receptor beta chains from one sample, sequenced in a study of T cells after yellow fever vaccination. Each CDR3 protein gets one entry after TCRdb re-called the 5' RACE reads with MiXCR. This table has 300,000 or so distinct CDR3 sequences, 10% to 15% appearing once. The sample was CD4+ T cells sorted from PBMCs, taken 45 days after the yellow fever booster vaccination. The receptor source for this set is a young man who received the YFV17D yellow fever vaccine. CDR3s include the opening cysteine and the closing phenylalanine or tryptophan. D genes are given only for firm matches. The size entry is marked missing in some rows and otherwise reads once, few, many or a size class.

d_call clone_size j_call v_call cdr3_aa cdr3_nt
NA NA TRBJ2-7 TRBV7-2 CASSPGQKYEQYF TGTGCCAGCAGCCCTGGACAGAAATACGAGCAGTACTTC
TRBD1 NA TRBJ2-2 TRBV4-3 CASSGTGNTWELFF TGCGCCAGCAGCGGGACAGGGAACACCTGGGAGCTGTTTTTT
TRBD2 NA TRBJ2-1 TRBV5-1 CASSLASGTGYNEQFF TGCGCCAGCAGCTTGGCGAGCGGGACGGGGTACAATGAGCAGTTCTTC
NA NA TRBJ1-4 TRBV3-1 CASSQVRAKEEKLFF TGTGCCAGCAGCCAAGTCCGCGCCAAGGAAGAAAAACTGTTTTTT
NA NA TRBJ2-7 TRBV5-4 CASSLIGTTYEQYF TGTGCCAGCAGCTTGATCGGGACAACATACGAGCAGTACTTC
NA few TRBJ2-2 TRBV5-1 CASSLQVRELFF TGCGCCAGCAGCCTACAGGTCCGGGAGCTGTTTTTT
TRBD2 NA TRBJ2-2 TRBV3-1 CACSLGTVLRLAVGGELFF TGTGCCTGCAGTCTCGGGACAGTCCTGCGACTAGCGGTCGGCGGGGAGCTGTTTTTT
TRBD2 few TRBJ2-1 TRBV5-4 CASSPGTSDNEQFF TGTGCCAGCAGCCCCGGGACTAGCGACAATGAGCAGTTCTTC
TRBD2 many TRBJ2-1 TRBV12-3/TRBV12-4 CASSSGLAGNNEQFF TGTGCCAGCAGTTCCGGACTAGCGGGTAACAATGAGCAGTTCTTC
NA few TRBJ2-7 TRBV3-1 CASSRGSGYEQYF TGTGCCAGCAGCCGAGGTAGTGGCTACGAGCAGTACTTC
NA many TRBJ2-2 TRBV20-1 CSASKGNTGELFF TGCAGTGCTAGTAAGGGAAACACCGGGGAGCTGTTTTTT
TRBD1 NA TRBJ2-3 TRBV4-3 CASSQGAQGADTQYF TGCGCCAGCAGCCAAGGGGCCCAGGGGGCAGATACGCAGTATTTT
NA NA TRBJ2-7 TRBV28 CASRVGSLEQYF TGTGCCAGCAGGGTCGGGAGCTTGGAGCAGTACTTC
NA few TRBJ2-3 TRBV7-2 CASSPMSSTDTQYF TGTGCCAGCAGCCCGATGTCGAGCACAGATACGCAGTATTTT
NA once TRBJ1-2 TRBV6-1 CASSRLGVNYGYTF TGTGCCAGCTCCCGGCTGGGGGTCAACTATGGCTACACCTTC
NA few TRBJ2-5 TRBV29-1 CSVESPADRETQYF TGCAGCGTTGAATCTCCGGCGGATCGGGAGACCCAGTACTTC
TRBD2 many TRBJ2-1 TRBV7-2 CASSSGLAVYNEQFF TGTGCCAGCAGCTCGGGACTAGCGGTCTACAATGAGCAGTTCTTC
NA few TRBJ1-5 TRBV28 CASEGGSGNQPQHF TGTGCCAGTGAAGGGGGGTCGGGCAATCAGCCCCAGCATTTT
NA NA TRBJ1-5 TRBV20-1 CSAEPGDQPQHF TGCAGTGCGGAGCCAGGTGATCAGCCCCAGCATTTT